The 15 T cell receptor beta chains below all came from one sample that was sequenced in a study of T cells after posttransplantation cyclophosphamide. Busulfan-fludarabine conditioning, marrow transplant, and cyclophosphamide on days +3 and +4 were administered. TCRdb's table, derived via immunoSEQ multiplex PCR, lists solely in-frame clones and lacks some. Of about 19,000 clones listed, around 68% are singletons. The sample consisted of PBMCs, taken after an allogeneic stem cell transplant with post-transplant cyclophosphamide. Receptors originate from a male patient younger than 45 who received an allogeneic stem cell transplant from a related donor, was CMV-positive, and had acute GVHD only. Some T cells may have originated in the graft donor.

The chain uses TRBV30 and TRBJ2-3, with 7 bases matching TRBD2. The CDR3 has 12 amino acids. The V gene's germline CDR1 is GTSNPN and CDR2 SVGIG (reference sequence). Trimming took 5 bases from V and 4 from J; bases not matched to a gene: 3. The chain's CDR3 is CAWSLAADTQYF. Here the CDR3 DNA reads TGTGCCTGGTCTCTAGCGGCAGATACGCAGTATTTT.

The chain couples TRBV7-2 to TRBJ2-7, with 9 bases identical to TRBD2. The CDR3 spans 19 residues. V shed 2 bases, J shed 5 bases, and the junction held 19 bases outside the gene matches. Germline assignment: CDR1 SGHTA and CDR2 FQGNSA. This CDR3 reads CASSLSSLAGGLGSNEQYF. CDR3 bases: TGTGCCAGCAGCTTAAGTTCCTTGGCGGGGGGGCTTGGAAGCAACGAGCAGTACTTC.

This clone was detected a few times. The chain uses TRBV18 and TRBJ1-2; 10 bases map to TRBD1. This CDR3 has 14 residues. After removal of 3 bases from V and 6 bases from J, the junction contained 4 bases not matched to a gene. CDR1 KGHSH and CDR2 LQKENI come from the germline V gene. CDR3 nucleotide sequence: TGTGCCAGCTCACCGACAGGGGGCGTTCATGGCTACACCTTC. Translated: CASSPTGGVHGYTF. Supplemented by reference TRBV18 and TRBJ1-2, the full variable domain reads NAGVMQNPRHLVRRRGQEARLRCSPMKGHSHVYWYRQLPEEGLKFMVYLQKENIIDESGMPKERFSAEFPKEGPSILRIQQVVRGDSAAYFCASSPTGGVHGYTFGSGTRLTVV.

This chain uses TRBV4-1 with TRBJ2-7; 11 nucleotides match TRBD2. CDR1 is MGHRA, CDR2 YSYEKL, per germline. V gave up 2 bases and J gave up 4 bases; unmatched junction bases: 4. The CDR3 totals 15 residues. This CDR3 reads CASSQQLAGVYEQYF. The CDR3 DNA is TGCGCCAGCAGCCAACAACTAGCGGGGGTGTACGAGCAGTACTTC.

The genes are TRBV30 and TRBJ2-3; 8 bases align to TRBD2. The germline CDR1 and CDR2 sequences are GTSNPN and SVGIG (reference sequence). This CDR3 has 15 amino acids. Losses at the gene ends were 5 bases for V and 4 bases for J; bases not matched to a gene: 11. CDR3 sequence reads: CAWAGGLSQSDTQYF. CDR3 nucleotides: TGTGCCTGGGCGGGGGGCTTGAGTCAGTCAGATACGCAGTATTTT. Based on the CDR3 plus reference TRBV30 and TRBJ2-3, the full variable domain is SQTIHQWPATLVQPVGSPLSLECTVEGTSNPNLYWYRQAAGRGLQLLFYSVGIGQISSEVPQNLSASRPQDRQFILSSKKLLLSDSGFYLCAWAGGLSQSDTQYFGPGTRLTVL.

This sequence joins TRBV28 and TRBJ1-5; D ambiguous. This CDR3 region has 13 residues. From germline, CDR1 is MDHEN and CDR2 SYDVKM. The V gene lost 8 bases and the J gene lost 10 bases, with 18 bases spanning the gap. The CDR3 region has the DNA TGTGCCAGCCTCCGGGGTTCGTTATTCCCCCAGCATTTT. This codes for CASLRGSLFPQHF.

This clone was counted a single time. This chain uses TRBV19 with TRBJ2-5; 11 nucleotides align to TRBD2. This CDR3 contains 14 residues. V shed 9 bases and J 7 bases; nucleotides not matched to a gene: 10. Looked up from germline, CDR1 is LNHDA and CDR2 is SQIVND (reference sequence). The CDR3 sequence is CASRLAGPLGTQYF. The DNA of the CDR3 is TGTGCCAGCCGACTAGCGGGGCCCTTGGGGACCCAGTACTTC.

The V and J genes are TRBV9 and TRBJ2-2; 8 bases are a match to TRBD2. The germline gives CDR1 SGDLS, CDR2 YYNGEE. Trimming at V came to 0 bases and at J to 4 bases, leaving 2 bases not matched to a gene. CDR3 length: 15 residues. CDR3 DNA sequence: TGTGCCAGCAGCGTAGCCGGGGGGGGCACCGGGGAGCTGTTTTTT. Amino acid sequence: CASSVAGGGTGELFF.

The CDR3 bases are TGTGCCAGCAGCACACAGGGGCGAGACATTCAGTACTTC. As protein: CASSTQGRDIQYF. The chain joins TRBV7-8 to TRBJ2-4; 7 bases match TRBD1. Per the germline V gene, CDR1 is SGHVS and CDR2 is FQNEAQ. Trimming at V came to 5 bases and at J to 8 bases, leaving 6 bases not matched to a gene. The CDR3 is 13 residues long.

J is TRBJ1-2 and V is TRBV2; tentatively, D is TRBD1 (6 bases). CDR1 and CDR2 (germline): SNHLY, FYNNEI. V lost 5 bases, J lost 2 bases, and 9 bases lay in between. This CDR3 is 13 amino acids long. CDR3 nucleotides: TGTGCCAGCAGTTGGACAGAAAACTATGGCTACACCTTC. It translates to CASSWTENYGYTF.

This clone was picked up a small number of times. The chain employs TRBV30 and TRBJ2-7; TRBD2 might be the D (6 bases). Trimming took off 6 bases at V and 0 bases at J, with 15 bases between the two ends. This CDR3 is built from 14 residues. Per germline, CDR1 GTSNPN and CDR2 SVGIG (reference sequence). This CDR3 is CACQRTGSSYEQYF. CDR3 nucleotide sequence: TGTGCCTGCCAACGGACCGGGAGCTCCTACGAGCAGTACTTC. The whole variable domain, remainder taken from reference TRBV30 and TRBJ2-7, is SQTIHQWPATLVQPVGSPLSLECTVEGTSNPNLYWYRQAAGRGLQLLFYSVGIGQISSEVPQNLSASRPQDRQFILSSKKLLLSDSGFYLCACQRTGSSYEQYFGPGTRLTVT.

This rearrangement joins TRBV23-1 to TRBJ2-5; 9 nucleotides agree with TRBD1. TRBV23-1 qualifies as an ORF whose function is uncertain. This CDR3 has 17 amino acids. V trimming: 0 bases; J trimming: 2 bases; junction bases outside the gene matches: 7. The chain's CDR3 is CASSQSMAGQGQETQYF. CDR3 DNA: TGCGCCAGCAGTCAATCCATGGCGGGACAGGGACAAGAGACCCAGTACTTC.

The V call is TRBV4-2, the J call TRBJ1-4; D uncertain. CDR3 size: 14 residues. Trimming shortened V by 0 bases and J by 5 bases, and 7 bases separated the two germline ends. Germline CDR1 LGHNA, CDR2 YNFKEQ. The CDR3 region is CASSQERRNEKLFF. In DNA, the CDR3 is TGTGCCAGCAGCCAAGAACGGCGGAATGAAAAACTGTTTTTT.

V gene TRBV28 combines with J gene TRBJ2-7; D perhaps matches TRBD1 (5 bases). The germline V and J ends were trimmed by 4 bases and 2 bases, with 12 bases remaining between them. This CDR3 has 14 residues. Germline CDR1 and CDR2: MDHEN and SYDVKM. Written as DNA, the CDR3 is TGTGCCAGCAGTTCCCAGCAGGGCCCCTACGAGCAGTACTTC. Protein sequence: CASSSQQGPYEQYF.

The CDR3 DNA follows: TGTGCCAGCAGTGGAACAGGGAACTATGGCTACACCTTC. Residues: CASSGTGNYGYTF. The V call is TRBV6-1, the J call TRBJ1-2, with a weak D call TRBD1 (6 bases). The CDR3 consists of 13 residues. V dropped 4 bases and J dropped 2 bases, with 8 bases sitting between them. Germline V gene data show CDR1 as MNHNS and CDR2 as SASEGT.